These 31 T cell receptor beta chains came from one sample sequenced in a study of T cell repertoires in cytomegalovirus infection. TCRdb fed the reads into MiXCR, producing one record per CDR3 protein. The sample lists 500,000 to 600,000 distinct CDR3 sequences, approximately 15% seen once, with 20% to 30% in the top ten. Sequencing was performed on CD8+ T cells from PBMCs. All receptors come from a human donor in good health (CMV status not recorded). Some clones in this sample may be carry-over from other donors' samples.

This clonotype was counted at least ten times. This chain uses TRBV11-2 with TRBJ1-2; D is uncertain. V was pared by 3 bases and J by 13 bases, with 12 bases between. CDR1 and CDR2 (germline): SGHAT, FQNNGV. The CDR3 covers 11 residues. The CDR3 spells CASSLGQPGTF. The DNA of the CDR3 is TGTGCCAGCAGCTTGGGCCAGCCGGGCACCTTC.

The chain links TRBV20-1 to TRBJ1-1; D gene unclear. The CDR3 length is 12 residues. V lost 4 bases and J 7 bases, leaving 13 bases between the germline ends. From germline, CDR1 is DFQATT and CDR2 SNEGSKA (reference sequence). The CDR3 region is CSATGGEGEAFF. CDR3 nucleotide sequence: TGCAGTGCTACCGGTGGCGAGGGTGAAGCTTTCTTT.

This clonotype came up many times. The genes are TRBV7-9 and TRBJ2-7, with D perhaps TRBD1 (5 bases). Germline-derived CDR1 and CDR2 are SEHNR and FQNEAQ (reference sequence). The CDR3 runs 11 residues. V lost 6 bases and J 6 bases, leaving 9 bases between the germline ends. The CDR3, as DNA: TGTGCCAGCAGTTGGGGCGGCGAGCAGTACTTC. This translates into CASSWGGEQYF. Based on the CDR3 plus reference TRBV7-9 and TRBJ2-7, the full variable domain is DTGVSQNPRHKITKRGQNVTFRCDPISEHNRLYWYRQTLGQGPEFLTYFQNEAQLEKSRLLSDRFSAERPKGSFSTLEIQRTEQGDSAMYLCASSWGGEQYFGPGTRLTVT.

This clonotype has just a few counts. The chain uses TRBV5-1 and TRBJ1-2, with 9 bases identical to TRBD1. The CDR3 runs to 15 residues. V was pared by 4 bases and J by 4 bases, with 8 bases of the junction left unmatched. Germline lookup yields CDR1 SGHRS and CDR2 YFSETQ. The CDR3 reads CASSPTTGGVYGYTF. CDR3 DNA sequence: TGCGCCAGCAGCCCGACCACAGGGGGCGTCTATGGCTACACCTTC.

This clonotype was counted many times. The rearrangement joins TRBV12-3 or TRBV12-4 to TRBJ2-7, with 9 bases identical to TRBD1. The CDR3 covers 13 residues. J gave up 5 bases and V 6 bases, and 5 bases lay outside the gene matches. The CDR3, as DNA: TGTGCCAGCAGGGGACAGGGTCTGCACGAGCAGTACTTC. This codes for CASRGQGLHEQYF.

This clonotype was observed at least ten times. The CDR3 loop is CASSLTSGRAIMNTQYF. Here the CDR3 DNA reads TGTGCCAGCAGTTTGACTAGCGGGAGGGCTATCATGAATACGCAGTATTTT. The chain has TRBV28 and TRBJ2-3; 14 bases line up with TRBD2. The CDR3 is 17 residues long. CDR1 is MDHEN, CDR2 SYDVKM, per germline. The V and J ends lost 3 bases and 7 bases, in that order; junction bases with no gene match: 9.

The chain has TRBV20-1 and TRBJ2-5; D gene ambiguous. V lost 3 bases and J 1 base, leaving 3 bases between the germline ends. This CDR3 contains 11 residues. Germline V gives CDR1 DFQATT, CDR2 SNEGSKA (reference sequence). This CDR3 is CSASFQETQYF. The CDR3 DNA is TGCAGTGCTAGTTTCCAAGAGACCCAGTACTTC.

This clonotype was observed many times. CDR3 sequence (DNA): TGTGCCAGCAGGGGAGGGTGGACTGAAGCTTTCTTT. Protein: CASRGGWTEAFF. The J gene is TRBJ1-1, the V gene TRBV6-1; D gene ambiguous. Germline V gives CDR1 MNHNS, CDR2 SASEGT. Trimming removed 6 bases at V and 5 bases at J, with 10 bases between. This CDR3 comprises 12 residues.

This clonotype was counted ten times or more. The chain uses TRBV7-8 and TRBJ1-3; the D is unclear. The germline CDR1 and CDR2 sequences are SGHVS and FQNEAQ. This CDR3 has 14 amino acids. V was cut by 2 bases and J by 5 bases, with 10 bases left in between. As DNA, the CDR3 is TGTGCCAGCAGCTTACTGACGGGGAGAAACACCATATATTTT. Translated, it gives CASSLLTGRNTIYF.

This clonotype was counted a few times. The chain employs TRBV28 and TRBJ2-2; 10 bases match TRBD2. The V and J ends lost 7 bases and 3 bases, in that order; junction bases with no gene match: 20. Germline CDR1 reads MDHEN; CDR2 reads SYDVKM. The CDR3 consists of 20 residues. The CDR3 DNA sequence: TGTGCCAGCACCCTAGTCGTGGGCGGGCTAGCGGGAGACCACACCGGGGAGCTGTTTTTT. This sequence encodes CASTLVVGGLAGDHTGELFF.

This clonotype was seen ten or more times. V usage is TRBV4-1 and J usage is TRBJ2-1; tentative D call: TRBD2 (6 bases). The germline gives CDR1 MGHRA, CDR2 YSYEKL. CDR3 length: 14 amino acids. Between the trimmed V and J ends, which lost 4 bases and 7 bases, there was a span of 14 bases. The CDR3 region is CASSPGSSGNEQFF. The CDR3 DNA follows: TGCGCCAGCAGCCCTGGGAGTAGCGGTAATGAGCAGTTCTTC.

This clonotype was seen at least ten times. This rearrangement joins TRBV7-6 to TRBJ2-7, with a tentative D call TRBD1 (6 bases). The germline V gene encodes CDR1 SGHVS and CDR2 FNYEAQ. The CDR3 loop spans 15 amino acids. V dropped 0 bases and J dropped 4 bases, with 13 bases sitting between them. In nucleotides, the CDR3 is TGTGCCAGCAGCTTAGCCTGGGACACGGCGTACGAGCAGTACTTC. This sequence encodes CASSLAWDTAYEQYF.

The J gene is TRBJ2-7, the V gene TRBV19; possible D gene TRBD2, 5 bases. Looked up from germline, CDR1 is LNHDA and CDR2 is SQIVND (reference sequence). Deletions cut 4 bases from V and 6 bases from J, with 13 bases between. CDR3 length: 13 amino acids. In DNA, the CDR3 is TGTGCCAGTAGTAGGGTAAGCGGCGGCGAGCAGTACTTC. Its protein is CASSRVSGGEQYF.

This clonotype occurred many times. The J gene is TRBJ2-5, the V gene TRBV20-1; 9 nucleotides line up with TRBD2. The CDR3 covers 14 residues. The germline V gene encodes CDR1 DFQATT and CDR2 SNEGSKA (reference sequence). The trim removed 4 bases at V and 4 bases at J, leaving 7 bases unmatched. The CDR3 DNA reads as TGCAGTGCTATTCAGCGGGAGGTAATAGAGACCCAGTACTTC. Its protein product is CSAIQREVIETQYF.

As concerns this clonotype: With a much larger clone just one base away, this may be a read error. This sequence joins TRBV10-3 and TRBJ2-7; D is undetermined. The germline V and J ends were trimmed by 9 bases and 5 bases, with 17 bases remaining between them. Germline V CDR1 and CDR2: ENHRY, SYGVKD. The CDR3 has 13 residues. The CDR3 DNA sequence: TGTGCCATTCTTAGGAGTTCGGGCAACGAGCAGTACTTC. It specifies CAILRSSGNEQYF.

The chain uses TRBV6-1 and TRBJ2-1, with D maybe TRBD1 (5 bases). CDR1 is MNHNS, CDR2 SASEGT, per germline. With 6 bases removed from V and 2 bases from J, the gap between germline ends came to 17 bases. The CDR3 runs 16 residues. CDR3 nucleotides: TGTGCCAGCAGGGAGTTCCTAAGGGGCGCCTACAATGAGCAGTTCTTC. This translates into CASREFLRGAYNEQFF.

The genes are TRBV9 and TRBJ2-3; D unresolved. Germline CDR1 reads SGDLS; CDR2 reads YYNGEE. This CDR3 has 16 residues. The ends were cut back, 1 base at V and 0 bases at J, with 12 bases in the middle. In DNA form, the CDR3 reads TGTGCCAGCAGCGTACCCGAGAGGTTTAGCACAGATACGCAGTATTTT. Its translation: CASSVPERFSTDTQYF. Based on the CDR3 plus reference TRBV9 and TRBJ2-3, the full variable domain is DSGVTQTPKHLITATGQRVTLRCSPRSGDLSVYWYQQSLDQGLQFLIQYYNGEERAKGNILERFSAQQFPDLHSELNLSSLELGDSALYFCASSVPERFSTDTQYFGPGTRLTVL.

The V gene is TRBV3-1, the J gene TRBJ2-2; no clear D. Germline loops: CDR1 LGHDT, CDR2 YNNKEL (reference sequence). The CDR3 has 15 amino acids. V lost 1 base to trimming and J lost 2 bases, with 8 bases between them. This CDR3 is CASSQGTANTGELFF. CDR3 coding DNA: TGTGCCAGCAGCCAAGGGACGGCAAACACCGGGGAGCTGTTTTTT.

This clonotype turned up a few times. The chain couples TRBV29-1 to TRBJ1-1; D call uncertain. The CDR3 covers 12 residues. Germline V lookup: CDR1 SQVTM, CDR2 ANQGSEA. V lost 4 bases, J lost 0 bases, and 6 bases lay in between. The CDR3 is CSVVRLNTEAFF. The CDR3 bases are TGCAGCGTTGTACGGCTGAACACTGAAGCTTTCTTT.

This clonotype has a count of ten or more. The chain joins TRBV7-3 to TRBJ1-6, with unresolved D. Between the trimmed V and J ends, which lost 5 bases and 9 bases, there was a span of 11 bases. The CDR3 loop spans 13 amino acids. Germline V lookup: CDR1 SGHTA, CDR2 FQGTGA. CDR3 in DNA: TGTGCCAGCAGCGCCTGGATAGGTTCACCCCTCCACTTT. Translation gives CASSAWIGSPLHF.

This clonotype appeared many times. This chain connects TRBV11-2 to TRBJ2-1, with 7 positions matching TRBD1. Germline V gives CDR1 SGHAT, CDR2 FQNNGV. With 3 bases clipped from V and 0 bases from J, the junction kept 14 bases outside the gene matches. The CDR3 length is 19 residues. The DNA for the CDR3 is TGTGCCAGCAGCTTCCCGTTGGCTCGGACAGGAACCTCCTACAATGAGCAGTTCTTC. This sequence encodes CASSFPLARTGTSYNEQFF.

This clonotype was found many times. The chain couples TRBV14 to TRBJ2-7; tentative D call: TRBD2 (6 bases). CDR1 and CDR2 (germline): SGHDN, FVKESK. CDR3 size: 16 residues. Trimming removed 3 bases from V and 5 bases from J, with 20 bases in between. CDR3 bases: TGTGCCAGCAGCCAGACGGGACTGACTCCAGCCAACGAGCAGTACTTC. This gives the protein CASSQTGLTPANEQYF.

This clonotype has ten or more counts. The chain is built from TRBV6-5 and TRBJ1-1, with D uncertain. V lost 2 bases, J lost 1 base, and 8 bases lay in between. Germline assignment: CDR1 MNHEY and CDR2 SVGAGI. This CDR3 region has 14 residues. The CDR3 sequence is CASSYEGENTEAFF. The CDR3, as DNA: TGTGCCAGCAGTTACGAGGGAGAGAACACTGAAGCTTTCTTT.

This clonotype has only a few counts. The chain uses TRBV5-1 and TRBJ1-2; D remains unclear. Per germline, CDR1 SGHRS and CDR2 YFSETQ. This CDR3 contains 14 residues. V was clipped by 0 bases and J by 6 bases, with 12 bases between them. In nucleotides, the CDR3 is TGCGCCAGCAGCTTGGCAACGTGGGCCGATGGCTACACCTTC. Translating gives CASSLATWADGYTF.

The gene calls are TRBV2 and TRBJ2-7; D is tentatively TRBD1 or TRBD2 (5 bases each). Trimming removed 3 bases at V and 3 bases at J, with 15 bases between. The CDR3 has 15 residues. Germline V gene data show CDR1 as SNHLY and CDR2 as FYNNEI. Here the CDR3 reads CASSEWGAGYYEQYF. The CDR3 DNA is TGTGCCAGCAGTGAGTGGGGCGCGGGCTACTACGAGCAGTACTTC. The variable domain in full, completed from reference TRBV2 and TRBJ2-7, reads EPEVTQTPSHQVTQMGQEVILRCVPISNHLYFYWYRQILGQKVEFLVSFYNNEISEKSEIFDDQFSVERPDGSNFTLKIRSTKLEDSAMYFCASSEWGAGYYEQYFGPGTRLTVT.

This clonotype has a count of ten or more. V gene TRBV7-3 combines with J gene TRBJ2-2; TRBD1 aligns across 9 bases. The CDR3 is 15 amino acids. Trimming removed 2 bases from V and 5 bases from J; junction bases left unmatched: 3. Germline lookup yields CDR1 SGHTA and CDR2 FQGTGA. DNA for the CDR3: TGTGCCAGCAGCTTATACAGGGGGCGAACCGGGGAGCTGTTTTTT. This gives the protein CASSLYRGRTGELFF.

This clonotype was seen many times. The chain recombines TRBV27 with TRBJ1-2; possible D gene TRBD1, 5 bases. Trimming removed 0 bases from V and 4 bases from J, with 15 bases in between. Germline V gene sequence: CDR1 MNHEY, CDR2 SMNVEV (reference sequence). This CDR3 spans 16 amino acids. The CDR3 loop is CASSLSKAGKGYGYTF. The DNA for the CDR3 is TGTGCCAGCAGTTTATCGAAAGCAGGGAAGGGCTATGGCTACACCTTC.

This clonotype was counted between two and nine times. V gene TRBV4-1 combines with J gene TRBJ2-5; 10 bases are a match to TRBD1. CDR1 is MGHRA, CDR2 YSYEKL, per germline. The CDR3 is 14 residues long. V shed 4 bases, J shed 7 bases, and the junction held 6 bases outside the gene matches. The CDR3 region has the DNA TGCGCCAGCAGCCCCCGGGACAGGGGTGCGACCCAGTACTTC. It codes for CASSPRDRGATQYF.

V gene TRBV5-1 combines with J gene TRBJ2-5, with 11 bases lining up with TRBD1. The CDR3 extends over 15 amino acids. Unmatched junction bases numbered 4, after V lost 2 bases and J lost 4 bases. Germline CDR1 SGHRS, CDR2 YFSETQ. CDR3 nucleotides: TGCGCCAGCAGCTTCGGACAGGGGGCGGGAGAGACCCAGTACTTC. Residues: CASSFGQGAGETQYF.

This clonotype occurred many times. The rearrangement links TRBV15 to TRBJ1-6, with 7 bases matching TRBD1. V lost 1 base, J lost 5 bases, and 20 bases stayed unmatched. CDR3 size: 21 residues. Per germline, CDR1 LNHNV and CDR2 YYDKDF (reference sequence). The CDR3: CATSRVLPGQNLNRHNSPLHF. CDR3 bases: TGTGCCACCAGCAGAGTACTCCCGGGACAGAACCTTAACCGACATAATTCACCCCTCCACTTT.

The V and J genes are TRBV4-1 and TRBJ2-1; D not resolved. CDR3 length: 12 amino acids. CDR1 and CDR2 (germline): MGHRA, YSYEKL. Between the trimmed V and J ends, which lost 1 base and 15 bases, there was a span of 13 bases. The CDR3 region is CASSQVGGVGFF. Here the CDR3 DNA reads TGCGCCAGCAGCCAAGTAGGTGGTGTTGGGTTCTTC.